Following are 14 T cell receptor beta chains from one sample sequenced in a study of blood T cell repertoires in COVID-19. TCRdb's copy holds only in-frame clones and misses some; the assay was immunoSEQ multiplex PCR. This sample carries under 300,000 clones, approximately 83% of them seen once, and the ten largest clones take approximately 3.6%. Sequencing was done on a sample of PBMCs or T cells enriched from blood (not recorded which). These receptors were collected from a man between 45 and 60 years old who had recovered from COVID-19.

This chain uses TRBV10-3 with TRBJ1-5; D perhaps matches TRBD1 (5 bases). This CDR3 comprises 15 residues. Germline loops: CDR1 ENHRY, CDR2 SYGVKD. V was cut by 0 bases and J by 1 base, with 7 bases left in between. In DNA form, the CDR3 reads TGTGCCATCAGTGAGTCTGGGGCCAGCAATCAGCCCCAGCATTTT. Its protein product is CAISESGASNQPQHF.

The chain employs TRBV15 and TRBJ2-7, with 8 bases matching TRBD2. This CDR3 is built from 16 residues. The junction had 15 bases not matched to a gene; V was cut back by 9 bases and J by 2 bases. In germline, CDR1 is LNHNV, CDR2 YYDKDF (reference sequence). As DNA, the CDR3 is TGTGCCACTAGGGAACTAGCGGCTGCACCCACCTACGAGCAGTACTTC. Its protein product is CATRELAAAPTYEQYF. The complete variable domain, with remaining parts taken from reference TRBV15 and TRBJ2-7, reads DAMVIQNPRYQVTQFGKPVTLSCSQTLNHNVMYWYQQKSSQAPKLLFHYYDKDFNNEADTPDNFQSRRPNTSFCFLDIRSPGLGDTAMYLCATRELAAAPTYEQYFGPGTRLTVT.

This chain links TRBV11-3 with TRBJ2-2, with 7 bases fitting TRBD1. Looked up from germline, CDR1 is SGHNT and CDR2 is YENEEA. The CDR3 extends over 15 amino acids. Trimming at V came to 2 bases and at J to 7 bases, leaving 7 bases not matched to a gene. The DNA of the CDR3 is TGTGCCAGCAGCTTAACCCCGACAGGGTTCGGGGAGCTGTTTTTT. Its translation is CASSLTPTGFGELFF. The whole variable domain, filled in from reference TRBV11-3 and TRBJ2-2, reads EAGVVQSPRYKIIEKKQPVAFWCNPISGHNTLYWYLQNLGQGPELLIRYENEEAVDDSQLPKDRFSAERLKGVDSTLKIQPAELGDSAVYLCASSLTPTGFGELFFGEGSRLTVL.

The genes are TRBV5-4 and TRBJ2-3; unclear D gene. The CDR3 extends over 16 amino acids. Germline values: CDR1 SGHNT, CDR2 YYREEE (reference sequence). V dropped 0 bases and J dropped 0 bases, with 11 bases sitting between them. CDR3 loop: CASSLDARSSTDTQYF. CDR3 sequence (DNA): TGTGCCAGCAGCTTGGACGCGCGGAGTAGCACAGATACGCAGTATTTT.

This clone occurred a few times. CDR3 sequence (DNA): TGTGCCAGCAGCTCTCGAGCGGACTACGAGCAGTACTTC. As protein: CASSSRADYEQYF. The chain recombines TRBV7-6 with TRBJ2-7; weak D call: TRBD2 (5 bases). The ends were cut back, 4 bases at V and 3 bases at J, with 10 bases in the middle. Germline V gene lookup returns CDR1 SGHVS and CDR2 FNYEAQ. The CDR3 spans 13 residues.

The chain combines TRBV5-1 with TRBJ1-4; D gene unclear. There are 13 residues in the CDR3. The germline V gene has CDR1 SGHRS and CDR2 YFSETQ. V lost 4 bases and J 8 bases, leaving 12 bases between the germline ends. This CDR3 is CASSPGTGEKLFF. The CDR3 bases are TGCGCCAGCAGCCCGGGAACTGGGGAAAAACTGTTTTTT.

The chain uses TRBV9 and TRBJ1-5; D call uncertain. Trimming took off 0 bases at V and 2 bases at J, with 6 bases between the two ends. The CDR3 totals 14 residues. Germline V gives CDR1 SGDLS, CDR2 YYNGEE. CDR3 residues: CASSVGSGNQPQHF. The DNA of the CDR3 is TGTGCCAGCAGCGTAGGGTCGGGCAATCAGCCCCAGCATTTT.

The gene calls are TRBV28 and TRBJ2-1, with D possibly matching TRBD1 (6 bases). Germline assignment: CDR1 MDHEN and CDR2 SYDVKM. V lost 6 bases to trimming and J lost 6 bases, with 12 bases between them. This CDR3 is 13 amino acids long. This chain's CDR3 is CASRLQGLNEQFF. CDR3 sequence (DNA): TGTGCCAGCAGGCTACAGGGCCTCAATGAGCAGTTCTTC.

This chain joins TRBV3-1 (or the pseudogene TRBV3-2) and TRBJ1-2; D is unresolved. With 7 bases removed from V and 5 bases from J, the gap between germline ends came to 17 bases. The CDR3 extends over 14 amino acids. The germline gives CDR1 LGHDT, CDR2 YNNKEL (reference sequence). The DNA of the CDR3 is TGTGCCAGCACCGAATACATCCTCGGGTATGGCTACACCTTC. It yields the protein CASTEYILGYGYTF.

J is TRBJ2-3 and V is TRBV11-2; perhaps TRBD2 as D (5 bases). This CDR3 is 14 amino acids long. V lost 3 bases and J lost 1, with 8 bases in between. CDR1 SGHAT and CDR2 FQNNGV come from the germline V gene. The DNA for the CDR3 is TGTGCCAGCAGCTTCGGAGGCGGCACAGATACGCAGTATTTT. As protein: CASSFGGGTDTQYF.

This chain connects TRBV27 to TRBJ1-1; D unresolved. Between the trimmed V and J ends, which lost 0 bases and 6 bases, there was a span of 8 bases. Germline loops: CDR1 MNHEY, CDR2 SMNVEV (reference sequence). The CDR3 has 13 amino acids. This CDR3 reads CASSLSLFAEAFF. DNA of the CDR3: TGTGCCAGCAGTTTATCACTCTTTGCTGAAGCTTTCTTT.

This CDR3 is CSVRQGTNEQYF. The CDR3 region has the DNA TGCAGCGTTCGGCAGGGGACCAACGAGCAGTACTTC. The V gene is TRBV29-1, the J gene TRBJ2-7; TRBD1 might be the D (6 bases). There are 12 residues in the CDR3. The V gene's germline CDR1 is SQVTM and CDR2 ANQGSEA. Trimming took off 5 bases at V and 5 bases at J, with 13 bases between the two ends.

The chain uses TRBV6-5 and TRBJ2-3, with TRBD1 identical over 7 bases. Germline CDR1 and CDR2: MNHEY and SVGAGI. V trimming: 4 bases; J trimming: 2 bases; junction bases outside the gene matches: 9. The CDR3 length is 16 residues. The CDR3, as DNA: TGTGCCAGCAGTTCGACAGGGAGAGGGGCCACAGATACGCAGTATTTT. Residues: CASSSTGRGATDTQYF.

This rearrangement joins TRBV19 to TRBJ2-3; D is perhaps TRBD1 (5 bases). V was trimmed by 6 bases and J by 4 bases, leaving 17 bases between them. Per the germline V gene, CDR1 is LNHDA and CDR2 is SQIVND (reference sequence). The CDR3 has 15 amino acids. CDR3 protein: CASSPRKQGADTQYF. CDR3 coding DNA: TGTGCCAGTAGCCCGAGGAAGCAAGGGGCAGATACGCAGTATTTT. Combining the CDR3 with reference TRBV19 and TRBJ2-3 gives the whole variable domain DGGITQSPKYLFRKEGQNVTLSCEQNLNHDAMYWYRQDPGQGLRLIYYSQIVNDFQKGDIAEGYSVSREKKESFPLTVTSAQKNPTAFYLCASSPRKQGADTQYFGPGTRLTVL.